At least ten counts were recorded for the clone carrying this TCR beta chain. Its antigen is as yet unknown. The sequence runs out 3 residues before the end of the CDR3; the remainder is reconstructed from the germline J gene. In germline, CDR1 is MRHNA, CDR2 SNTAGT. CDR3 length equals 13 residues. Trimming pared 5 bases from V and 3 bases from J, leaving 7 bases between. This table comes from immunoSEQ multiplex PCR, and its TCRdb copy is limited to in-frame clones, with some not included. This sample carries 45,000 to 60,000 clones, none of them present only once. This sample was taken from a study of T cell clonality in common variable immunodeficiency. Study results and caveats: Shared TCRbeta clones were fewer between CVID subjects than controls.

This sequence originates from a person aged 18 to 75 in good health. The sequenced sample was peripheral blood mononuclear cells. This chain uses TRBV6-4 with TRBJ2-2; possibly TRBD1 for D (5 bases). The CDR3 DNA, read in part, is TGTGCCAGCAGTTTACAGGACACCGGGGAG. Protein sequence: CASSLQDTGE. The CDR3 reads in full as CASSLQDTGELFF.